These 31 T cell receptor beta chains came from one sample sequenced in a study of T-cell reconstitution after alpha-beta-depleted transplantation in children. It was with unique molecular identifiers that the TCRbeta library was prepared. From the PCR reads, TCRdb called clonotypes with MiXCR, one entry per CDR3 protein. The sample consists of 40,000 to 60,000 distinct CDR3 sequences, roughly 8.7% of them appearing once. The sample consisted of PBMCs, mostly from graft donor cells, taken 60 days after TCRalphabeta/CD19-depleted stem cell transplant. These TCRs come from a male patient between 2 and 10 years old who had a stem cell transplant for chronic granulomatous disease, so the T cells may come from the graft donor.

This clonotype was seen many times. The V gene is TRBV9, the J gene TRBJ2-1; weak D call: TRBD2 (6 bases). From germline, CDR1 is SGDLS and CDR2 YYNGEE. V lost 0 bases and J lost 1, with 11 bases in between. This CDR3 contains 16 residues. CDR3 region: CASSVGGEPSYNEQFF. The DNA for the CDR3 is TGTGCCAGCAGCGTAGGGGGGGAGCCTTCCTACAATGAGCAGTTCTTC.

This rearrangement joins TRBV6-1 to TRBJ1-5, with 9 bases lining up with TRBD1. The CDR3 spans 16 residues. Germline lookup yields CDR1 MNHNS and CDR2 SASEGT. V shed 5 bases, J shed 6 bases, and the junction held 11 bases outside the gene matches. The CDR3 DNA reads as TGTGCCAGCAGTCCAAAAAACAGGGGGCGCGGTCAGCCCCAGCATTTT. Protein product: CASSPKNRGRGQPQHF.

This clonotype was observed at least ten times. This chain joins TRBV5-1 and TRBJ2-3, with 10 bases matching TRBD2. CDR1 is SGHRS and CDR2 is YFSETQ in the germline V gene. V was clipped by 2 bases and J by 4 bases; unmatched bases: 13. The CDR3 extends over 18 amino acids. Written as DNA, the CDR3 is TGCGCCAGCAGCTTAGGAGGACTAGCGGATTGGGTTGCAGATACGCAGTATTTT. Its translation: CASSLGGLADWVADTQYF.

To note about this clonotype: Since a much larger clone is just one base distant, this may be a read error. The CDR3 DNA reads as TGTGCCTGCAGCCTGGTTTGGACTAGCGGAAACACAGATACGCAGTATTTT. Translating it yields CACSLVWTSGNTDTQYF. This rearrangement joins TRBV21-1 to TRBJ2-3; no DNA check was done on the table's D call, TRBD2. TRBV21-1 is a pseudogene segment. There are 17 residues in the CDR3.

CDR3 in amino acids: CASTERVEQFF. DNA of the CDR3: TGTGCCAGCACCGAAAGGGTCGAGCAGTTCTTC. This sequence joins TRBV2 and TRBJ2-1; D ambiguous. Germline CDR1 reads SNHLY; CDR2 reads FYNNEI. V dropped 7 bases and J dropped 10 bases, with 11 bases sitting between them. CDR3 length: 11 amino acids.

This clonotype has ten or more counts. V is TRBV7-9 and J is TRBJ1-4; tentatively, D is TRBD1 (6 bases). Per the germline V gene, CDR1 is SEHNR and CDR2 is FQNEAQ (reference sequence). This CDR3 spans 17 amino acids. Trimming removed 5 bases at V and 0 bases at J, with 16 bases between. CDR3 sequence: CASSRRQDQPTNEKLFF. Written as DNA, the CDR3 is TGTGCCAGCAGCAGACGACAGGATCAACCAACTAATGAAAAACTGTTTTTT.

This clonotype was recorded a few times. CDR3 nucleotides: TGTGCCAGCAGCGTACGGGGGCACACAGATACGCAGTATTTT. Translation: CASSVRGHTDTQYF. This chain uses TRBV9 with TRBJ2-3, with D perhaps being TRBD1 or TRBD2 (6 bases each). Trimming removed 1 base at V and 2 bases at J, with 8 bases between. The CDR3 sequence is 14 residues long. Germline V gene sequence: CDR1 SGDLS, CDR2 YYNGEE.

The chain uses TRBV9 and TRBJ1-1; 7 bases are shared with TRBD1. Trimming took 3 bases from V and 8 from J; bases not matched to a gene: 7. In germline, CDR1 is SGDLS, CDR2 YYNGEE. The CDR3 sequence is 13 residues long. The CDR3 nucleotides read TGTGCCAGCAGCGGGGACAGCTCAATCGAAGCTTTCTTT. Encoded protein: CASSGDSSIEAFF. The whole variable domain, remainder taken from reference TRBV9 and TRBJ1-1, is DSGVTQTPKHLITATGQRVTLRCSPRSGDLSVYWYQQSLDQGLQFLIQYYNGEERAKGNILERFSAQQFPDLHSELNLSSLELGDSALYFCASSGDSSIEAFFGQGTRLTVV.

The chain couples TRBV7-9 to TRBJ2-7; D remains unclear. V was clipped by 5 bases and J by 7 bases, with 18 bases between them. CDR1 and CDR2 from the germline V gene are SEHNR and FQNEAQ (reference sequence). The CDR3 contains 14 residues. In DNA, the CDR3 is TGTGCCAGCAGCCCCATACTAAGCCATCCAGAGCAGTACTTC. Translating it yields CASSPILSHPEQYF.

The chain is built from TRBV4-3 and TRBJ1-2; perhaps TRBD1 as D (5 bases). Trimming stripped 1 base from V and 2 bases from J, with 5 bases between. This CDR3 spans 13 amino acids. Germline values: CDR1 LGHNA, CDR2 YSLEER. The CDR3 is CASSQGTNYGYTF. The CDR3 DNA sequence: TGCGCCAGCAGCCAAGGGACAAACTATGGCTACACCTTC.

In this sample, this clonotype turned up a few times. The rearrangement links TRBV7-9 to TRBJ2-7; the match to TRBD1 covers 8 bases. V gave up 8 bases and J gave up 6 bases; unmatched junction bases: 15. Germline V gives CDR1 SEHNR, CDR2 FQNEAQ (reference sequence). This CDR3 region has 15 residues. In DNA form, the CDR3 reads TGTGCCAGCCAGGGGGCGTGGGGGCCACTACGCGAGCAGTACTTC. This encodes CASQGAWGPLREQYF.

This clonotype was recorded many times. This chain links TRBV20-1 with TRBJ2-3, with a possible D match to TRBD2 (6 bases). V was cut by 6 bases and J by 2 bases, with 18 bases left in between. Germline CDR1 is DFQATT and CDR2 is SNEGSKA (reference sequence). This CDR3 contains 15 residues. The CDR3: CSARDSREPTDTQYF. CDR3 in DNA: TGCAGTGCGAGGGACTCCCGCGAACCCACAGATACGCAGTATTTT.

This clonotype was detected ten times or more. V is TRBV27 and J is TRBJ2-7; 7 bases map to TRBD2. Trimming at V came to 5 bases and at J to 2 bases, leaving 9 bases not matched to a gene. In germline, CDR1 is MNHEY, CDR2 SMNVEV (reference sequence). This CDR3 is built from 15 residues. The CDR3 region has the DNA TGTGCCAGCAGTCCAGCCGGGACTAAACCCTACGAGCAGTACTTC. This codes for CASSPAGTKPYEQYF.

There are many counts of this clonotype. The rearrangement joins TRBV28 to TRBJ2-2; perhaps TRBD1 as D (5 bases). V lost 7 bases, J lost 2 bases, and 20 bases lay in between. The CDR3 covers 17 residues. In germline, CDR1 is MDHEN, CDR2 SYDVKM. The CDR3 DNA is TGTGCCAGCAAGTGGGGCTCCCGGACGCTCAACACCGGGGAGCTGTTTTTT. This gives the protein CASKWGSRTLNTGELFF.

In this sample, this clonotype turned up many times. For the CDR3, the DNA is TGTGCCAGCAGCTTAGCGACGGCGGGGGCGGGGTACAATGAGCAGTTCTTC. This sequence encodes CASSLATAGAGYNEQFF. V usage is TRBV7-6 and J usage is TRBJ2-1, with a weak D call TRBD2 (7 bases). V lost 0 bases and J 4 bases, leaving 16 bases between the germline ends. CDR1 is SGHVS, CDR2 FNYEAQ, per germline. This CDR3 has 17 amino acids.

This clonotype was picked up many times. V is TRBV20-1 and J is TRBJ2-1; no clear D gene. The CDR3 consists of 11 residues. V lost 5 bases, J lost 11 bases, and 13 bases lay in between. Germline V gene data show CDR1 as DFQATT and CDR2 as SNEGSKA (reference sequence). DNA for the CDR3: TGCAGTGCTCCCTCGCGCGCTCAGCAGTTCTTC. Its protein is CSAPSRAQQFF.

This chain uses TRBV27 with TRBJ1-2; D gene unclear. Trimming took 3 bases from V and 0 from J, leaving 8 bases between them. The CDR3 is 14 amino acids. CDR1 is MNHEY and CDR2 is SMNVEV in the germline V gene (reference sequence). CDR3 in amino acids: CASSLRLSNYGYTF. CDR3 coding DNA: TGTGCCAGCAGTTTGCGGCTGTCTAACTATGGCTACACCTTC.

This chain joins TRBV10-3 and TRBJ2-1; 12 nucleotides agree with TRBD2. This CDR3 is built from 16 residues. From germline, CDR1 is ENHRY and CDR2 SYGVKD. The V gene end was trimmed by 4 bases and the J gene end by 5 bases; junction bases not matched to a gene: 6. The CDR3 here is CAISGPSGRADNEQFF. In DNA form, the CDR3 reads TGTGCCATCAGTGGGCCTAGCGGGAGGGCCGACAATGAGCAGTTCTTC.

This clonotype has at least ten counts. The chain uses TRBV21-1 and TRBJ1-5. TRBV21-1 is tagged as a pseudogene. This CDR3 comprises 14 residues. CDR3 bases: TGTGCCAGCAGCAACAGAAATAGCAATCAGCCCCAGCATTTT. The encoded protein is CASSNRNSNQPQHF.

This clonotype occurred a few times. The gene calls are TRBV7-2 and TRBJ2-5; 15 bases map to TRBD2. The CDR3 extends over 17 amino acids. Per the germline V gene, CDR1 is SGHTA and CDR2 is FQGNSA. Trimming took 5 bases from V and 7 from J; bases not matched to a gene: 11. Here the CDR3 reads CASSPPGLAGGPGTQYF. In DNA form, the CDR3 reads TGTGCCAGCAGCCCACCCGGACTAGCGGGAGGGCCCGGGACCCAGTACTTC.

This clonotype was recorded at least ten times. For the CDR3, the DNA is TGCAGTGCCCCTCGGAAGGGGCTCACTGAAGCTTTCTTT. This gives the protein CSAPRKGLTEAFF. The chain joins TRBV20-1 to TRBJ1-1, with D maybe TRBD1 (5 bases). There are 13 residues in the CDR3. Germline assignment: CDR1 DFQATT and CDR2 SNEGSKA (reference sequence). The V gene lost 6 bases and the J gene lost 4 bases, with 15 bases spanning the gap.

The chain carries TRBV6-1 and TRBJ2-2; 9 bases match TRBD1. Germline V CDR1 and CDR2: MNHNS, SASEGT. The CDR3 has 18 residues. Losses at the gene ends were 4 bases for V and 1 base for J; bases not matched to a gene: 10. The CDR3 sequence: CASSGGTGSRGNTGELFF. CDR3 DNA sequence: TGTGCCAGCAGTGGCGGGACAGGGTCCCGGGGGAACACCGGGGAGCTGTTTTTT.

This clonotype was seen at least ten times. The J gene is TRBJ2-1, the V gene TRBV3-1; 10 bases line up with TRBD2. The CDR3 totals 16 residues. CDR1 is LGHDT and CDR2 is YNNKEL in the germline V gene (reference sequence). After removal of 6 bases from V and 3 bases from J, the junction contained 8 bases not matched to a gene. The CDR3 DNA sequence: TGTGCCAGCAGGGAAGCTAGCGGGAGTTACTACAATGAGCAGTTCTTC. It is translated as CASREASGSYYNEQFF.

The rearrangement links TRBV11-1 to TRBJ2-2; D uncertain. This CDR3 contains 19 residues. Germline V lookup: CDR1 SGHAT, CDR2 FQDESV (reference sequence). Trimming took off 2 bases at V and 6 bases at J, with 25 bases between the two ends. CDR3 sequence reads: CASSLTVGWRRVAAGELFF. The CDR3 DNA follows: TGTGCCAGCAGCTTAACCGTTGGGTGGCGTAGGGTTGCCGCCGGGGAGCTGTTTTTT.

The chain links TRBV14 to TRBJ2-2, with unresolved D. CDR1 and CDR2 from the germline V gene are SGHDN and FVKESK. V lost 3 bases and J lost 3, with 17 bases in between. The CDR3 is 17 residues long. CDR3 DNA sequence: TGTGCCAGCAGCCACAAAGGGCACAATTTGGACACCGGGGAGCTGTTTTTT. Translation: CASSHKGHNLDTGELFF.

This clonotype was seen many times. The rearrangement uses TRBV20-1 and TRBJ1-5; D is unclear. The V gene's germline CDR1 is DFQATT and CDR2 SNEGSKA (reference sequence). The CDR3 spans 14 residues. Trimming shortened V by 6 bases and J by 0 bases, and 12 bases separated the two germline ends. The CDR3 loop is CSAGEQYSNQPQHF. The CDR3 DNA follows: TGCAGTGCCGGGGAACAGTATAGCAATCAGCCCCAGCATTTT.

This clonotype was counted many times. J is TRBJ2-1 and V is TRBV5-6; 11 bases align to TRBD2. Germline loops: CDR1 SGHDT, CDR2 YYEEEE. V shed 5 bases and J 12 bases; nucleotides not matched to a gene: 13. CDR3 size: 15 residues. The CDR3 here is CASRVMGLAAVRQFF. The CDR3 nucleotides read TGTGCCAGCAGGGTTATGGGACTAGCGGCCGTGAGGCAGTTCTTC.

Many counts were recorded for this clonotype. The chain joins TRBV12-3 or TRBV12-4 to TRBJ2-7; D is uncertain. The CDR3 extends over 11 amino acids. V was shortened by 5 bases and J by 5 bases, with 7 bases between the two germline ends. CDR3 amino acids: CASSVFHEQYF. CDR3 in DNA: TGTGCCAGCAGTGTATTCCACGAGCAGTACTTC.

This clonotype was found many times. The J gene is TRBJ1-4, the V gene TRBV20-1; no definite D call. The CDR3 has 11 amino acids. The germline CDR1 and CDR2 sequences are DFQATT and SNEGSKA (reference sequence). V dropped 5 bases and J dropped 6 bases, with 7 bases sitting between them. DNA of the CDR3: TGCAGTGCTGGCCCTCATGAAAAACTGTTTTTT. It specifies CSAGPHEKLFF.

This clonotype was counted a few times. The chain uses TRBV11-2 and TRBJ1-6; D not resolved. The V gene's germline CDR1 is SGHAT and CDR2 FQNNGV. The CDR3 runs to 16 residues. Trimming pared 0 bases from V and 6 bases from J, leaving 12 bases between. In nucleotides, the CDR3 is TGTGCCAGCAGCTTAGAGGGCAGCCTGTTTAATTCACCCCTCCACTTT. Encoded protein: CASSLEGSLFNSPLHF.

This clonotype was recorded at least ten times. This chain connects TRBV4-1 to TRBJ2-1, with 7 bases fitting TRBD2. After removal of 4 bases from V and 7 bases from J, the junction contained 13 bases not matched to a gene. The CDR3 sequence is 16 residues long. Germline V gene data show CDR1 as MGHRA and CDR2 as YSYEKL. The CDR3 nucleotides are TGCGCCAGCAGCCTGCTACTAGCGCCATGGATGAATGAGCAGTTCTTC. Its translation: CASSLLLAPWMNEQFF.